This is a list of T cell receptor beta chains from one sample in a study of OX40 agonist ivuxolimab in advanced cancers. TCRdb keeps only in-frame clones here, not all; method: immunoSEQ multiplex PCR. The top ten hold roughly 0.3% of the sample, which has tens of thousands of clones, around 87% seen once. This specimen was CD4+ or CD8+ T cells sorted from blood, taken in a trial of the OX40 agonist ivuxolimab. Receptor source: an adult with an advanced solid tumor such as melanoma, head and neck, liver or kidney cancer. Each CDR3 is given with its conserved first and last residue. A D gene is named only where the DNA matches it firmly. Only some rows state a clone size, as once, few, many or a class for expanded clones.

j_call | v_call | clone_size | d_call | cdr3_aa | cdr3_nt
TRBJ1-1 | TRBV27 | - | - | CASRRGDLRDTEAFF | TGTGCCAGCCGGAGGGGGGACTTGAGAGACACTGAAGCTTTCTTT
TRBJ2-5 | TRBV7-2 | - | - | CASSPAGQQETQYF | TGTGCCAGCAGCCCAGCGGGACAGCAAGAGACCCAGTACTTC
TRBJ1-4 | TRBV18 | - | - | CASSRGTTNEKLFF | TGTGCCAGCTCCCGAGGTACAACTAATGAAAAACTGTTTTTT
TRBJ1-3 | TRBV5-1 | - | TRBD1 | CASSTDRVTGNTIYF | TGCGCCAGCAGTACAGACAGGGTAACTGGAAACACCATATATTTT
TRBJ2-3 | TRBV11-3 | - | - | CASSFKGSTDTQYF | TGTGCCAGCAGCTTTAAGGGGAGCACAGATACGCAGTATTTT
TRBJ1-4 | TRBV6-1 | - | - | CASTQGATNEKLFF | TGTGCCAGCACCCAGGGCGCAACTAATGAAAAACTGTTTTTT
TRBJ2-3 | TRBV10-2 | - | - | CASSEPSLGTDTQYF | TGCGCCAGCAGTGAGCCGAGTCTGGGCACAGATACGCAGTATTTT
TRBJ2-6 | TRBV2 | - | TRBD1 | CASSSGTGAVGANVLTF | TGTGCCAGCAGTTCCGGGACAGGGGCTGTGGGGGCCAACGTCCTGACTTTC
TRBJ1-4 | TRBV19 | - | TRBD1 | CASTRQGAHEKLFF | TGTGCCAGTACAAGACAGGGGGCTCATGAAAAACTGTTTTTT
TRBJ1-2 | TRBV5-1 | - | - | CASSLGGSLNYGYTF | TGCGCCAGCAGCTTGGGCGGGTCCCTTAACTATGGCTACACCTTC
TRBJ1-2 | TRBV5-4 | - | TRBD1 | CASSSVGQGAHGYTF | TGTGCCAGCAGCAGTGTGGGACAGGGCGCACATGGCTACACCTTC
TRBJ1-2 | TRBV7-2 | - | TRBD1 | CASSLDGQGGYGYTF | TGTGCCAGCAGCTTAGATGGTCAGGGGGGCTATGGCTACACCTTC
TRBJ2-5 | TRBV19 | - | - | CASSMLDQSETQYF | TGTGCCAGTAGTATGTTGGACCAGTCGGAGACCCAGTACTTC
TRBJ2-1 | TRBV5-4 | - | TRBD2 | CASSLMIAGGHEQFF | TGTGCCAGCAGCTTGATGATAGCGGGAGGGCATGAGCAGTTCTTC
TRBJ1-1 | TRBV5-1 | - | TRBD1 | CASSLQNRGRTEAFF | TGCGCCAGCAGCTTGCAGAACAGGGGAAGGACTGAAGCTTTCTTT
TRBJ1-2 | TRBV30 | - | - | CAWSVQGNGGYTF | TGTGCCTGGAGTGTACAAGGGAATGGCGGCTACACCTTC
TRBJ2-3 | TRBV7-2 | - | - | CASSLAGVPDTQYF | TGTGCCAGCAGCTTAGCTGGCGTTCCAGATACGCAGTATTTT
TRBJ1-2 | TRBV6-1 | - | - | CASSVNRDYGYTF | TGTGCCAGCAGTGTTAACAGGGACTATGGCTACACCTTC
TRBJ2-5 | TRBV5-5 | - | - | CASRITGSQETQYF | TGTGCCAGCAGGATTACGGGTTCTCAAGAGACCCAGTACTTC
TRBJ1-2 | TRBV9 | - | - | CASSEQWGTNGYTF | TGTGCCAGCAGCGAACAATGGGGAACGAACGGCTACACCTTC
TRBJ1-4 | TRBV18 | - | - | CASSHLTKEKLFF | TGTGCCAGCTCACACTTGACAAAAGAAAAACTGTTTTTT
TRBJ1-1 | TRBV11-2 | - | - | CASSLSDSFTGAFF | TGTGCCAGCAGCTTATCGGACTCTTTCACGGGAGCTTTCTTT
TRBJ2-7 | TRBV5-4 | - | TRBD1 | CASSFAGGFYEQYF | TGTGCCAGCAGCTTCGCAGGGGGATTTTACGAGCAGTACTTC
TRBJ2-3 | TRBV18 | once | TRBD2 | CASSPLGGTDFTDTQYF | TGTGCCAGCTCACCTTTGGGGGGGACTGACTTCACAGATACGCAGTATTTT
TRBJ2-7 | TRBV6-6 | - | - | CASSYTGGYEQYF | TGTGCCAGCAGTTACACTGGGGGCTACGAGCAGTACTTC
TRBJ1-2 | TRBV6-1 | - | - | CASRPEAVYGYTF | TGTGCCAGCAGACCCGAGGCAGTCTATGGCTACACCTTC
TRBJ1-5 | TRBV19 | once | - | CASSHRGDAANQPQHF | TGTGCCAGTAGTCATAGGGGGGATGCGGCTAATCAGCCCCAGCATTTT
TRBJ2-1 | TRBV4-3 | - | TRBD1 | CASSQAGTGGQGEQFF | TGCGCCAGCAGCCAGGCCGGGACAGGGGGTCAAGGTGAGCAGTTCTTC
TRBJ1-5 | TRBV7-9 | few | - | CASSYVEGQPQHF | TGTGCCAGCAGCTATGTGGAAGGTCAGCCCCAGCATTTT
TRBJ2-3 | TRBV7-9 | - | - | CASSWRWGSSGTDTQYF | TGTGCCAGCAGCTGGCGGTGGGGGTCTAGCGGCACAGATACGCAGTATTTT
TRBJ2-3 | TRBV4-2 | - | - | CASSHAGTTSTDTQYF | TGTGCCAGCAGCCACGCCGGGACGACTAGCACAGATACGCAGTATTTT
TRBJ2-7 | TRBV10-3 | - | - | CAISRDKNYEQYF | TGTGCCATCAGTAGGGACAAGAACTACGAGCAGTACTTC
TRBJ1-6 | TRBV2 | - | TRBD1 | CASGRDSYNSPLHF | TGTGCCAGCGGTCGGGACAGCTATAATTCACCCCTCCACTTT
TRBJ2-5 | TRBV19 | once | TRBD1 | CASRDRAGTQYF | TGTGCCAGTAGGGACAGGGCCGGGACCCAGTACTTC
TRBJ2-3 | TRBV28 | - | - | CASNRDTDTQYF | TGTGCCAGCAACCGAGACACAGATACGCAGTATTTT
TRBJ1-6 | TRBV18 | few | - | CATTRGSNPPLHF | TGTGCCACCACCCGTGGCAGTAATCCGCCCCTCCACTTT
TRBJ1-3 | TRBV7-8 | - | - | CASRSRNGNTIYF | TGTGCCAGCAGGTCAAGGAATGGAAACACCATATATTTT
TRBJ1-1 | TRBV7-9 | - | - | CASSPDNTEAFF | TGTGCCAGCAGCCCAGACAACACTGAAGCTTTCTTT
TRBJ2-7 | TRBV5-8 | - | - | CASSRDNLLVYEQYF | TGTGCCAGCAGCCGGGACAATTTACTTGTCTACGAGCAGTACTTC
TRBJ1-2 | TRBV28 | - | - | CASSQRGSDYTF | TGTGCCAGCTCTCAACGGGGTTCTGACTACACCTTC
TRBJ1-5 | TRBV28 | - | TRBD1 | CASSGTVSNQPQHF | TGTGCCAGCAGTGGGACAGTTAGCAATCAGCCCCAGCATTTT
TRBJ2-3 | TRBV7-2 | - | TRBD2 | CASSYLTGTSGRVHTQYF | TGTGCCAGCAGCTACTTAACCGGGACTAGCGGGAGAGTTCATACGCAGTATTTT
TRBJ2-1 | TRBV5-1 | - | TRBD2 | CASSRGDSLYNEQFF | TGCGCCAGCAGCCGGGGGGACTCACTTTACAATGAGCAGTTCTTC
TRBJ2-3 | TRBV5-1 | - | TRBD2 | CASSLGLAGSTDTQYF | TGCGCCAGCAGCTTGGGACTAGCGGGAAGCACAGATACGCAGTATTTT
TRBJ2-7 | TRBV11-2 | - | TRBD2 | CASSLATSVSYEQYF | TGTGCCAGCAGCTTAGCAACTAGCGTCTCCTACGAGCAGTACTTC
TRBJ1-1 | TRBV5-6 | once | TRBD1 | CASSLPGRGLETEAFF | TGTGCCAGCAGCTTGCCGGGAAGGGGGCTGGAAACTGAAGCTTTCTTT
TRBJ1-6 | TRBV2 | few | - | CASRQRLSPLHF | TGTGCCAGCAGGCAGAGACTTTCACCCCTCCACTTT
TRBJ1-5 | TRBV19 | - | TRBD1 | CASSRARDREPQHF | TGTGCCAGTAGTCGAGCCCGAGACAGGGAACCCCAGCATTTT
TRBJ2-3 | TRBV7-9 | - | TRBD2 | CASSLAGADTQYF | TGTGCCAGCAGCTTGGCGGGAGCTGATACGCAGTATTTT
TRBJ1-1 | TRBV2 | - | - | CASHGGMNTEAFF | TGTGCCAGCCACGGGGGGATGAACACTGAAGCTTTCTTT
TRBJ1-2 | TRBV29-1 | - | TRBD1 | CSTGINPGQGYYGYTF | TGCAGCACCGGGATCAATCCGGGACAGGGTTACTATGGCTACACCTTC
TRBJ2-7 | TRBV10-3 | - | TRBD1 | CAISPDRDANEQYF | TGTGCCATCAGTCCAGACAGGGACGCCAACGAGCAGTACTTC
TRBJ1-4 | TRBV27 | - | - | CASSLSGWNEKLFF | TGTGCCAGCAGTTTATCAGGGTGGAATGAAAAACTGTTTTTT
TRBJ2-3 | TRBV4-1 | - | TRBD2 | CASSQGASGRGDTQYF | TGCGCCAGCAGCCAAGGGGCTAGCGGGAGGGGGGATACGCAGTATTTT
TRBJ1-5 | TRBV15 | once | TRBD1 | CATSRDRANQPQHF | TGTGCCACCAGCAGGGACAGGGCCAATCAGCCCCAGCATTTT
TRBJ2-2 | TRBV5-1 | - | - | CASSFSGNTGELFF | TGCGCCAGCAGCTTTTCGGGAAACACCGGGGAGCTGTTTTTT
TRBJ1-1 | TRBV7-9 | once | - | CASMEGTEAFF | TGTGCCAGCATGGAAGGGACTGAAGCTTTCTTT
TRBJ1-3 | TRBV6-5 | once | - | CASRTGFPGNTIYF | TGTGCCAGCAGAACAGGGTTTCCTGGAAACACCATATATTTT
TRBJ1-5 | TRBV15 | - | TRBD1 | CATSDGKTGGWGQPQHF | TGTGCCACCAGCGATGGGAAGACAGGGGGCTGGGGCCAGCCCCAGCATTTT